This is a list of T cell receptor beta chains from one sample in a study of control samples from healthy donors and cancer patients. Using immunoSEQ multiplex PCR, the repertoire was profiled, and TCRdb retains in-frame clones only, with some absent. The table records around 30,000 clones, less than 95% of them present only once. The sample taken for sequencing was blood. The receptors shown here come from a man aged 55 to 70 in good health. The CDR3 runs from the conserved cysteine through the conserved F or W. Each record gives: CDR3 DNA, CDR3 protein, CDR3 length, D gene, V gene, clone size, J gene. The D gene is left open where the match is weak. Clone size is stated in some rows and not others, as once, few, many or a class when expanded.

TGTGCCAGCAGCCCCGGACGGGGAAACTATGGCTACACCTTC,CASSPGRGNYGYTF,14,NA,TRBV13,NA,TRBJ1-2
TGTGCCAGCAGCGAACCGGGACAGCCGTGGGGGACTGAAGCTTTCTTT,CASSEPGQPWGTEAFF,16,TRBD1,TRBV28,NA,TRBJ1-1
TGTGCCAGCAGCCTTCTAGCGGGGTTCACAGATACGCAGTATTTT,CASSLLAGFTDTQYF,15,TRBD2,TRBV6-6,NA,TRBJ2-3
TGCGCCAGCAGTCCCACCTGTCAGGGGGCTCGGAGTGGCTACACCTTC,CASSPTCQGARSGYTF,16,TRBD1,TRBV23-1,NA,TRBJ1-2
TGTGCCAGCAGTTTAGGGACGGACTATGGCTACACCTTC,CASSLGTDYGYTF,13,NA,TRBV6-5,once,TRBJ1-2
TGTGCCAGCAGTGGGACCAACTATGGCTACACCTTC,CASSGTNYGYTF,12,NA,TRBV28,NA,TRBJ1-2
TGTGCCAGCAGCTTAGGACCGAGCGATGAAAAACTGTTTTTT,CASSLGPSDEKLFF,14,NA,TRBV7-9,once,TRBJ1-4
TGTGCCAGCTCACCACCGGTTGGGGCGAATGAGCAGTTCTTC,CASSPPVGANEQFF,14,NA,TRBV18,NA,TRBJ2-1
TGTGCCAGCAGCTTAGCGCGGGCTGAAGCTTTCTTT,CASSLARAEAFF,12,NA,TRBV7-9,NA,TRBJ1-1
TGTGCCAGCACCTCGAGGAGGCGAGCTAACTATGGCTACACCTTC,CASTSRRRANYGYTF,15,NA,TRBV28,NA,TRBJ1-2
TGTGCCAGCAGTCACCGGGACAGCTACAATGAGCAGTTCTTC,CASSHRDSYNEQFF,14,TRBD1,TRBV6-5,NA,TRBJ2-1
TGTGCCAGTAGTGCCAGGGTGGCAGATACGCAGTATTTT,CASSARVADTQYF,13,NA,TRBV19,once,TRBJ2-3
TGTGCCAGCAGCTTGACAGGGGGCGTAGGATTGGCTTTCTTT,CASSLTGGVGLAFF,14,TRBD1,TRBV5-6,NA,TRBJ1-1
TGTGCCAGCAGCCTATCGGTCACTGAAGCTTTCTTT,CASSLSVTEAFF,12,NA,TRBV7-2,once,TRBJ1-1
TGTGCCAGCAGTACCGGGACAGGGGGCAATAGCTATGGCTACACCTTC,CASSTGTGGNSYGYTF,16,TRBD1,TRBV6-2/TRBV6-3,NA,TRBJ1-2
TGCGCCACCCTTAACGCCGGCCGGAGCACAGATACGCAGTATTTT,CATLNAGRSTDTQYF,15,NA,TRBV10-2,NA,TRBJ2-3
TGTGCCAGCAGTCCCAGGGGTCCCTCCTACGAGCAGTACTTC,CASSPRGPSYEQYF,14,NA,TRBV6-2/TRBV6-3,NA,TRBJ2-7
TGCAGCGTTGAAGGACAGGGTAACATTCAGTACTTC,CSVEGQGNIQYF,12,TRBD1,TRBV29-1,NA,TRBJ2-4
TGCGCCAGCAGCCAGCTGGGAGGGACGGGTTTTCCCTACGGCTACACCTTC,CASSQLGGTGFPYGYTF,17,NA,TRBV4-1,NA,TRBJ1-2
TGTGCCAGCAGTGCGCAAGGGGTCGGTGAAAAACTGTTTTTT,CASSAQGVGEKLFF,14,NA,TRBV2,NA,TRBJ1-4
TGTGCCAGCTCACTCGACAGCAATCAGCCCCAGCATTTT,CASSLDSNQPQHF,13,NA,TRBV18,medium-sized,TRBJ1-5
TGCAGTGCTACCCTTAGGGAGACCCAGTACTTC,CSATLRETQYF,11,NA,TRBV20-1,NA,TRBJ2-5
TGTGCCAGCAGCTTAGGGGAGTACAATGAGCAGTTCTTC,CASSLGEYNEQFF,13,NA,TRBV7-6,NA,TRBJ2-1
TGTGCCAGCAGCTTAGTCCGGACTCAGTTCGTGGAGCAGTTCTTC,CASSLVRTQFVEQFF,15,NA,TRBV7-8,NA,TRBJ2-1
TGTGCCAGCAGTAAAGGGACGGGGGCGCTGGGGACAGATACGCAGTATTTT,CASSKGTGALGTDTQYF,17,NA,TRBV7-6,NA,TRBJ2-3
TGTGCCAGCAGTTTAACAGGGGGTTCAAGCATTCAGTACTTC,CASSLTGGSSIQYF,14,TRBD1,TRBV6-6,NA,TRBJ2-4
TGTGCCAGCAGCTTACAGGGGTACAACGAGCAGTACTTC,CASSLQGYNEQYF,13,NA,TRBV7-8,NA,TRBJ2-7
TGTGCCAGCAGCCACGGGGCGGCCTCCTACGAGCAGTACTTC,CASSHGAASYEQYF,14,NA,TRBV7-9,NA,TRBJ2-7
TGTGCCAGCAGTTTAGTCTTGAATGAGCAGTTCTTC,CASSLVLNEQFF,12,NA,TRBV12-3/TRBV12-4,NA,TRBJ2-1
TGTGCCAGCAGCCATTCTGACAGGGCGAACACCGGGGAGCTGTTTTTT,CASSHSDRANTGELFF,16,TRBD1,TRBV7-9,NA,TRBJ2-2
TGTGCCTGGAGTCACACCGACCGGGACAGAAGATTC,CAWSHTDRDRRF,12,TRBD1,TRBV30,NA,TRBJ2-3
TGTGCCAGCCCGAGGCTCGGTGGCTACACCTTC,CASPRLGGYTF,11,NA,TRBV7-9,NA,TRBJ1-2
TGCGCCAGCAGCTTGGGTTTCCCAGATACGCAGTATTTT,CASSLGFPDTQYF,13,NA,TRBV5-1,NA,TRBJ2-3
TGTGCCTGGGGAATCCCATATAGCAATCAGCCCCAGCATTTT,CAWGIPYSNQPQHF,14,NA,TRBV30,NA,TRBJ1-5
TGTGCCAGTACGGGCAGGGGCAGCAATCAGCCCCAGCATTTT,CASTGRGSNQPQHF,14,NA,TRBV19,NA,TRBJ1-5
TGTGCCTGCAATCGGGACTCTGGAAACACCATATATTTT,CACNRDSGNTIYF,13,NA,TRBV7-9,few,TRBJ1-3
TGTGCCAGCAGCTTAGTGGGCAGCGCCTACGAGCAGTACTTC,CASSLVGSAYEQYF,14,NA,TRBV11-3,NA,TRBJ2-7
TGCAGCGTCCATAAGGTTACGGACATAGGCTATGGCTACACCTTC,CSVHKVTDIGYGYTF,15,NA,TRBV29-1,NA,TRBJ1-2
TGTGCCAGCAGTTACTCGACCGGGACCGGGGAGCTGTTTTTT,CASSYSTGTGELFF,14,NA,TRBV6-5,NA,TRBJ2-2
TGTGCCAGCAGTTCCCCGACCCTCGCGAACACCGGGGAGCTGTTTTTT,CASSSPTLANTGELFF,16,NA,TRBV6-5,NA,TRBJ2-2
TGTGCCAGCTCACCTTACGACAGGGACATTGGCTACACCTTC,CASSPYDRDIGYTF,14,TRBD1,TRBV18,NA,TRBJ1-2
TGTGCCAGCAGCCGTTACGGGGTGGGGGTACGCCAAGAGACCCAGTACTTC,CASSRYGVGVRQETQYF,17,NA,TRBV7-2,NA,TRBJ2-5
TGCAGTGCTAGTAAGGGACCGAACACCTACGAGCAGTACTTC,CSASKGPNTYEQYF,14,NA,TRBV20-1,NA,TRBJ2-7
TGTGCCAGCAGCTTAGTTGGCCGGGAGAGAAATGGCTACACCTTC,CASSLVGRERNGYTF,15,NA,TRBV11-2,NA,TRBJ1-2
TGTGCCAGCAGCGGGCTTGGACTAGCGGGGGGGCTAAATGAGCAGTTCTTC,CASSGLGLAGGLNEQFF,17,TRBD2,TRBV7-9,NA,TRBJ2-1
TGTGCCAGCAGTGGGGGGGTCGGGGAGACCCAGTACTTC,CASSGGVGETQYF,13,NA,TRBV2,NA,TRBJ2-5
TGTGCCAGCAGCTCAGTGAGGGACAGGGCCTACGAGCAGTACTTC,CASSSVRDRAYEQYF,15,TRBD1,TRBV7-9,once,TRBJ2-7
TGTGCCAGCAGAAGGCCGAACTATGGCTACACCTTC,CASRRPNYGYTF,12,NA,TRBV28,NA,TRBJ1-2
TGTGCCAGCAGTGAAGCTCTTGACCAGTATTTT,CASSEALDQYF,11,NA,TRBV2,NA,TRBJ2-3
TGCGCCAGCAGCCAAGATCGGAGAGGGAATTCACCCCTCCACTTT,CASSQDRRGNSPLHF,15,NA,TRBV4-3,NA,TRBJ1-6
TGTGCCAGCTCACGGCAGCGCACAGATACGCAGTATTTT,CASSRQRTDTQYF,13,NA,TRBV18,NA,TRBJ2-3
TGTGCCAGCAGGACCCGGGGGTCTCCCACCAGATCTACGCAGTATTTT,CASRTRGSPTRSTQYF,16,NA,TRBV28,NA,TRBJ2-3
TGTGCCAGCAGCTTAGAGGGGGTCGCAGGGGAGCGGAACACTGAAGCTTTCTTT,CASSLEGVAGERNTEAFF,18,NA,TRBV7-9,NA,TRBJ1-1